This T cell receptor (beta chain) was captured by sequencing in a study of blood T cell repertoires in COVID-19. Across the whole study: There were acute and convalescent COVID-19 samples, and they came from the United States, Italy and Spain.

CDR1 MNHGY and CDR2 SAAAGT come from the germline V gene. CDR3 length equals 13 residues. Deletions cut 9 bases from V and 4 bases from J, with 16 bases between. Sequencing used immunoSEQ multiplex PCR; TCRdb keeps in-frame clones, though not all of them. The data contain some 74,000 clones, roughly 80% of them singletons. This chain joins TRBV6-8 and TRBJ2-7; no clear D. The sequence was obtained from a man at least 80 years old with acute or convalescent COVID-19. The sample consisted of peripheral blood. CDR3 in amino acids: CARFSRGLYEQYF. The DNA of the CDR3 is TGTGCCAGGTTCAGTCGCGGTCTATACGAGCAGTACTTC.